This T cell receptor (beta chain) was identified in a study of cytotoxic CD8 clonotypes in ibrutinib-treated CLL. Generated by immunoSEQ multiplex PCR, the TCRdb table keeps only in-frame clones and is missing some. The sample has about 270,000 clones; 60% to 80% are singletons. The CDR3 has 12 amino acids. Per germline, CDR1 SNHLY and CDR2 FYNNEI. The ends were cut back, 6 bases at V and 2 bases at J, with 7 bases in the middle. The source of this sequence is a human donor with chronic lymphocytic leukemia. This chain joins TRBV2 and TRBJ1-2, with D maybe TRBD1 (5 bases). The sequencing here drew on PBMCs, taken at disease progression, from a patient treated with ibrutinib. The CDR3 region has the DNA TGTGCCAGCAGGGCAGGGAACTATGGCTACACCTTC. Translating gives CASRAGNYGYTF.